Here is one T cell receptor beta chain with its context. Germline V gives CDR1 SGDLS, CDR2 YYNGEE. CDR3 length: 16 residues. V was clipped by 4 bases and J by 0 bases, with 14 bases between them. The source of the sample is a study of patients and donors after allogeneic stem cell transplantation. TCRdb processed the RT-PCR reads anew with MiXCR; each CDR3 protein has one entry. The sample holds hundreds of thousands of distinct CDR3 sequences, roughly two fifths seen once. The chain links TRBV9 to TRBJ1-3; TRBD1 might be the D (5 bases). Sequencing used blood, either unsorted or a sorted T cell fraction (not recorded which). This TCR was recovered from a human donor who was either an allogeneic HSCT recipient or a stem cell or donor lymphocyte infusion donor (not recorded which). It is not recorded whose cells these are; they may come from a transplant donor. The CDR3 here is CASSPRWGFSGNTIYF. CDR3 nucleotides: TGTGCCAGCAGCCCCCGATGGGGGTTCTCTGGAAACACCATATATTTT.